What follows is one T cell receptor (beta chain) and its context. This sample is drawn from a study of blood T cell repertoires in COVID-19. About the research overall: Whether acute or convalescent, the COVID-19 samples came from the United States, Italy and Spain. Nucleic acid was either cDNA or gDNA, and it came from T cells, B-cell-depleted T cells, or PBMCs.

How the authors handled the data: Amplification from reference gene primers served as the basis for estimated nucleated cell counts. Some clones are missing from TCRdb's copy, which holds only in-frame ones; the method was immunoSEQ multiplex PCR. The D gene and trimming were derived from the DNA, and the V and J assignments and clone size from that table. The sample holds some 390,000 clones; around 84% are singletons and the top ten take under 3%. Specimen: peripheral blood. The receptor comes from a human donor in a cohort sampled during active COVID-19.

The CDR3 nucleotides read TGCGCCAGCTCAGGGACTAGCGGGAGTGGGGAGTTCTTC. Encoded protein: CASSGTSGSGEFF. The chain combines TRBV5-1 with TRBJ2-1; 14 bases agree with TRBD2. The germline CDR1 and CDR2 sequences are SGHRS and YFSETQ. Trimming took 7 bases from V and 14 from J; bases not matched to a gene: 8. The CDR3 is 13 amino acids.